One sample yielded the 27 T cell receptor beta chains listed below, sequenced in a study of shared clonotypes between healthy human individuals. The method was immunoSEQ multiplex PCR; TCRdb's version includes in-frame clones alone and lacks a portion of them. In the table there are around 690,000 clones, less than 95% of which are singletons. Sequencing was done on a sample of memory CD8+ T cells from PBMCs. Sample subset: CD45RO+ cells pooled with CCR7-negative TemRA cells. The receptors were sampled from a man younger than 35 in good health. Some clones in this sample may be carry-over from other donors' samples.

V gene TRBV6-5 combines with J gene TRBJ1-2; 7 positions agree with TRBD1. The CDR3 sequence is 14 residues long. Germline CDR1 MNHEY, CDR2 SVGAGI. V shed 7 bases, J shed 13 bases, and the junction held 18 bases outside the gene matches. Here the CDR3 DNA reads TGTGCCAGCACCATATCAGGGGGGGATCTGTCTCGCACCTTC. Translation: CASTISGGDLSRTF.

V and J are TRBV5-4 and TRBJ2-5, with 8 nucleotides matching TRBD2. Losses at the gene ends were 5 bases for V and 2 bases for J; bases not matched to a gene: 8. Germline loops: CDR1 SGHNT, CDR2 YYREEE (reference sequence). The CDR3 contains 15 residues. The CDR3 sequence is CASSRTSGVQETQYF. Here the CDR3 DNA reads TGTGCCAGCAGTCGTACTAGCGGTGTTCAAGAGACCCAGTACTTC.

The CDR3 DNA reads TGTGCCGGGACCCTGACGGGCTTCTACGAGCAGTACTTC. Amino acid sequence: CAGTLTGFYEQYF. This rearrangement joins TRBV30 to TRBJ2-7; either TRBD1 or TRBD2 may supply D (5 bases each). The CDR3 runs 13 residues. The V gene's germline CDR1 is GTSNPN and CDR2 SVGIG (reference sequence). V lost 8 bases and J lost 3, with 17 bases in between.

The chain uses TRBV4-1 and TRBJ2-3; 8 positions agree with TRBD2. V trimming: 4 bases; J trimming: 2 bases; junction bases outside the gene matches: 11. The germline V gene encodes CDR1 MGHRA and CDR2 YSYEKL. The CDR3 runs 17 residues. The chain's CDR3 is CASSLLVAGGLTDTQYF. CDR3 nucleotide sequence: TGCGCCAGCAGCCTTCTGGTGGCGGGAGGACTCACAGATACGCAGTATTTT.

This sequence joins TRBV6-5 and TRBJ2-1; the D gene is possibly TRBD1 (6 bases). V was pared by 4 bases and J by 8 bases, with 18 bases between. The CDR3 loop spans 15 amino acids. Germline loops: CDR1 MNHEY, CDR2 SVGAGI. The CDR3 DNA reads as TGTGCCAGCAGTTCACGGGCAGGGGTATGGGATGAGCAGTTCTTC. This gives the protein CASSSRAGVWDEQFF.

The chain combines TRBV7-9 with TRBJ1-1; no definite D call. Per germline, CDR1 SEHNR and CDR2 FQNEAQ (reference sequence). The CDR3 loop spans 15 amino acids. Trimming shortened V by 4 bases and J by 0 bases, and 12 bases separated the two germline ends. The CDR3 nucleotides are TGTGCCAGCAGCTCGGGGTCGACCATGAACACTGAAGCTTTCTTT. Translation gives CASSSGSTMNTEAFF.

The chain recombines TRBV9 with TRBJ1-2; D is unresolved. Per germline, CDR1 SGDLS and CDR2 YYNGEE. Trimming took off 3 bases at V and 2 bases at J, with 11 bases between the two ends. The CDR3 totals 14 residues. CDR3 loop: CASSDSGENYGYTF. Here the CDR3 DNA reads TGTGCCAGCAGCGATTCGGGCGAAAACTATGGCTACACCTTC.

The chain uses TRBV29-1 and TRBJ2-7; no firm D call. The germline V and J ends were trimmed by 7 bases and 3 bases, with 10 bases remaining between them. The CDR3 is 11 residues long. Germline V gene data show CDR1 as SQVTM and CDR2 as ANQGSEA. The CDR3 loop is CSADSGYEQYF. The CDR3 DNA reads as TGCAGCGCTGACTCCGGCTACGAGCAGTACTTC.

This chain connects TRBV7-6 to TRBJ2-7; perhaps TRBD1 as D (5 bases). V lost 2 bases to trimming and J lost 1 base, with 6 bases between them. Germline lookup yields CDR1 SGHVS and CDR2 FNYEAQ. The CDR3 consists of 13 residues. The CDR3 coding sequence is TGTGCCAGCAGCTTAAGGGGATCCTACGAGCAGTACTTC. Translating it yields CASSLRGSYEQYF.

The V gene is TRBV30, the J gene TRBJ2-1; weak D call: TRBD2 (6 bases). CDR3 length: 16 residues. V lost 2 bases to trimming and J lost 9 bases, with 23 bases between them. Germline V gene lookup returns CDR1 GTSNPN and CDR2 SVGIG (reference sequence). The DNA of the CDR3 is TGTGCCTGGAGTCCAATCCCTCGCCGGAGAGCGGGTGAGCAGTTCTTC. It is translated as CAWSPIPRRRAGEQFF.

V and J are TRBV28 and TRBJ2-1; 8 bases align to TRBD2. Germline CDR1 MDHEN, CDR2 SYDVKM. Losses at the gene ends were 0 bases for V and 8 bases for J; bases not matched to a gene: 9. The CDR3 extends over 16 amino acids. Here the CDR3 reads CASSLWASGRGYEQFF. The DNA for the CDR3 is TGTGCCAGCAGTTTATGGGCTAGCGGGCGGGGCTATGAGCAGTTCTTC.

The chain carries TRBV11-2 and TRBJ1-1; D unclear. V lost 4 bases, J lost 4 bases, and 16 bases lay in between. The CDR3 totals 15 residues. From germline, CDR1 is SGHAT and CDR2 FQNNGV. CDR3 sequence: CASSSVGFAGTEAFF. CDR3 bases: TGTGCCAGCAGCTCCGTTGGTTTTGCTGGCACTGAAGCTTTCTTT. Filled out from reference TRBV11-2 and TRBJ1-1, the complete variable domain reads EAGVAQSPRYKIIEKRQSVAFWCNPISGHATLYWYQQILGQGPKLLIQFQNNGVVDDSQLPKDRFSAERLKGVDSTLKIQPAKLEDSAVYLCASSSVGFAGTEAFFGQGTRLTVV.

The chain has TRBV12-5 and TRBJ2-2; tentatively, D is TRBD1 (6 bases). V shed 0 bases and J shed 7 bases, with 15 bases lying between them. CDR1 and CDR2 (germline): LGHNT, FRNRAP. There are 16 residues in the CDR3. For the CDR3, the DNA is TGTGCTAGTGGTTTGGTTGACAGGTTTTCCGTCGGGGAGCTGTTTTTT. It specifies CASGLVDRFSVGELFF.

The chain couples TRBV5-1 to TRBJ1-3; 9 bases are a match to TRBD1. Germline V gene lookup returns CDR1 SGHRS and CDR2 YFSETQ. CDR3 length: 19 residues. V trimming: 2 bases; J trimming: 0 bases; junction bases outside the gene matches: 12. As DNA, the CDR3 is TGCGCCAGCAGCTTCGGGACAGGGAACATACCGCACTCTGGAAACACCATATATTTT. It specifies CASSFGTGNIPHSGNTIYF.

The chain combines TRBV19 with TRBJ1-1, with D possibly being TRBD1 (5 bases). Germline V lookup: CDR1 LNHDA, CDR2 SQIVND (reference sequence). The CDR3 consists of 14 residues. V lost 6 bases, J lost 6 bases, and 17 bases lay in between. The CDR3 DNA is TGTGCCAGTAGCCCGGGACTGGGGATCTCTGAAGCTTTCTTT. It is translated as CASSPGLGISEAFF. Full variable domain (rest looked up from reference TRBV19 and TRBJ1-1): DGGITQSPKYLFRKEGQNVTLSCEQNLNHDAMYWYRQDPGQGLRLIYYSQIVNDFQKGDIAEGYSVSREKKESFPLTVTSAQKNPTAFYLCASSPGLGISEAFFGQGTRLTVV.

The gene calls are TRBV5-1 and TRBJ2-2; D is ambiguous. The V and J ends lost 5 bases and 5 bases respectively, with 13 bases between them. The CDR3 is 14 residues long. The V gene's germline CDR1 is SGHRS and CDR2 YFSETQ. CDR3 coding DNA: TGCGCCAGCAGATTCGACCTGAATACCGGGGAGCTGTTTTTT. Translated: CASRFDLNTGELFF.

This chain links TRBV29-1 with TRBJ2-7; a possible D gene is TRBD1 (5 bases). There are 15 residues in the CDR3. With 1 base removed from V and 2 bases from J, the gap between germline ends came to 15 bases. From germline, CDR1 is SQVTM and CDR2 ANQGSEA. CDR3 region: CSVEGSSRQPYEQYF. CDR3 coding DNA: TGCAGCGTTGAAGGATCTTCGCGACAGCCCTACGAGCAGTACTTC.

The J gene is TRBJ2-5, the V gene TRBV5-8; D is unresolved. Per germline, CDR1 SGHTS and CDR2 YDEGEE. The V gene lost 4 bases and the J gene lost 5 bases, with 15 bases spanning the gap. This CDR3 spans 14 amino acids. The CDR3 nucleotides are TGTGCCAGCAGCCCCTACGGCGTATGGGAGACCCAGTACTTC. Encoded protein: CASSPYGVWETQYF. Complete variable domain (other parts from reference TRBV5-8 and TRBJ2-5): EAGVTQSPTHLIKTRGQQATLRCSPISGHTSVYWYQQALGLGLQFLLWYDEGEERNRGNFPPRFSGRQFPNYSSELNVNALELEDSALYLCASSPYGVWETQYFGPGTRLLVL.

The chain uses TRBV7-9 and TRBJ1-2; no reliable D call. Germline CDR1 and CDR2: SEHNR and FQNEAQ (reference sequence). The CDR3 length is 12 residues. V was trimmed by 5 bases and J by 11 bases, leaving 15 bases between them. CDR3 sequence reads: CASSQDSDWYTF. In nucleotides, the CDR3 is TGTGCCAGCAGCCAGGACTCAGATTGGTACACCTTC.

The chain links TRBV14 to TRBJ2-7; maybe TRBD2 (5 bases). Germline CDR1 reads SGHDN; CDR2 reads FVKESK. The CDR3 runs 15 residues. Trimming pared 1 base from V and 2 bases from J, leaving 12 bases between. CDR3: CASSQGGVLPYEQYF. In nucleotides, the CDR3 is TGTGCCAGCAGCCAAGGGGGAGTACTACCCTACGAGCAGTACTTC. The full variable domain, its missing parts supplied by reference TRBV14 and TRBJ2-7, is EAGVTQFPSHSVIEKGQTVTLRCDPISGHDNLYWYRRVMGKEIKFLLHFVKESKQDESGMPNNRFLAERTGGTYSTLKVQPAELEDSGVYFCASSQGGVLPYEQYFGPGTRLTVT.

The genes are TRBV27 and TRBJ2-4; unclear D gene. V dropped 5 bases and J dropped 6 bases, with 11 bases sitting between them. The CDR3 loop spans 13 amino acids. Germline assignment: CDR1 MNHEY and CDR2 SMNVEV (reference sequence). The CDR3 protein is CASSGVKGNIQYF. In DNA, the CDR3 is TGTGCCAGCAGTGGAGTAAAAGGAAACATTCAGTACTTC.

The CDR3 here is CATSRDSPPEESYNEQFF. Here the CDR3 DNA reads TGTGCCACCAGCAGAGATTCGCCCCCGGAAGAATCCTACAATGAGCAGTTCTTC. The genes are TRBV15 and TRBJ2-1, with D unresolved. Germline loops: CDR1 LNHNV, CDR2 YYDKDF (reference sequence). The V end was cut by 0 bases, the J end by 1 base, with 16 bases between. This CDR3 spans 18 amino acids.

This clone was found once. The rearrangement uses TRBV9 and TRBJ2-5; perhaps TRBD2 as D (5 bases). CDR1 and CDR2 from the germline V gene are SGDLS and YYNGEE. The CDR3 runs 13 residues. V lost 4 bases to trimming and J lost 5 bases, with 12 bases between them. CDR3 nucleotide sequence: TGTGCCAGCAGCAGGACTTCATTCGAGACCCAGTACTTC. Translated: CASSRTSFETQYF.

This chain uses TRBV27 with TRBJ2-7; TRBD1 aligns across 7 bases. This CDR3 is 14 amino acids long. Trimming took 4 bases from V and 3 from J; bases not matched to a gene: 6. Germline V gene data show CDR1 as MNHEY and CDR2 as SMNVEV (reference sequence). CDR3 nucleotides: TGTGCCAGCAGTTCCGCGGCAGGGGGCTACGAGCAGTACTTC. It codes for CASSSAAGGYEQYF.

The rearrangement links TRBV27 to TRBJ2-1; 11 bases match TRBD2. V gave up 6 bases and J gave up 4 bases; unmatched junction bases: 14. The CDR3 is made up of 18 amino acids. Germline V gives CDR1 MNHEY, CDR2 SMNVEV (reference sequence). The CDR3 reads CASSPLAGEGLLYNEQFF. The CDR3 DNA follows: TGTGCCAGCAGCCCACTAGCGGGAGAAGGTCTGTTATACAATGAGCAGTTCTTC.

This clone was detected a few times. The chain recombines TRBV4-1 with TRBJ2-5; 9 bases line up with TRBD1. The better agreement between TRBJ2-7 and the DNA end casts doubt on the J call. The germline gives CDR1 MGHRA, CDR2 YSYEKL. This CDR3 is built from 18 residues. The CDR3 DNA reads TGCGCCAGCAGCCAAGAGCCCCCTAGACAGGGGGGAGCCTACGAGCAGTACTTC. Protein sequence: CASSQEPPRQGGAYEQYF.

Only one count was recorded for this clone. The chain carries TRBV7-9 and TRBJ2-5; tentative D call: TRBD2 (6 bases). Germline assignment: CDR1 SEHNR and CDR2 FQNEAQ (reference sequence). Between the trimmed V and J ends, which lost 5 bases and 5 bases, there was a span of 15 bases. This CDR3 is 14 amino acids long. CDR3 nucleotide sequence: TGTGCCAGCAGCCCAGTGGAGGGATTGGAGACCCAGTACTTC. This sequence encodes CASSPVEGLETQYF.